Following are 9 T cell receptor beta chains from one sample sequenced in a study of T cell responses to AZD1222 COVID-19 vaccine. TCRdb keeps only in-frame clones here, not all; method: immunoSEQ multiplex PCR. The sample consists of around 61,000 clones, roughly 88% of them appearing once. The sequencing here drew on peripheral blood, taken on day 0 of AZD1222 vaccination. These receptors originate from an adult in good health.

This clone is a singleton in its sample. V usage is TRBV12-3 or TRBV12-4 and J usage is TRBJ2-1; D unclear. The length of the CDR3 is 13 residues. V gave up 5 bases and J gave up 5 bases, with 10 bases separating them. CDR3 protein: CASSLGPHNEQFF. The CDR3 DNA is TGTGCCAGCAGTCTCGGGCCCCACAATGAGCAGTTCTTC.

The chain employs TRBV28 and TRBJ2-1, with D maybe TRBD2 (6 bases). Germline V gene data show CDR1 as MDHEN and CDR2 as SYDVKM. V was shortened by 1 base and J by 8 bases, with 24 bases between the two germline ends. CDR3 length: 18 residues. The CDR3 sequence: CASSLLNFAAGPQDEQFF. CDR3 DNA sequence: TGTGCCAGCAGTTTATTGAACTTTGCGGCGGGGCCCCAGGATGAGCAGTTCTTC. The full variable domain, completed using reference TRBV28 and TRBJ2-1, is DVKVTQSSRYLVKRTGEKVFLECVQDMDHENMFWYRQDPGLGLRLIYFSYDVKMKEKGDIPEGYSVSREKKERFSLILESASTNQTSMYLCASSLLNFAAGPQDEQFFGPGTRLTVL.

The V and J genes are TRBV9 and TRBJ1-2; D remains unclear. The CDR3 extends over 13 amino acids. Germline assignment: CDR1 SGDLS and CDR2 YYNGEE. V gave up 4 bases and J gave up 8 bases, with 15 bases separating them. The chain's CDR3 is CASSTTVSGGYTF. The CDR3 nucleotides are TGTGCCAGCAGCACCACAGTTTCCGGGGGCTACACCTTC.

V and J are TRBV7-9 and TRBJ2-7; no firm D call. The CDR3 consists of 14 residues. V dropped 5 bases and J dropped 2 bases, with 13 bases sitting between them. CDR1 and CDR2 (germline): SEHNR, FQNEAQ (reference sequence). The CDR3 sequence is CASSLKDYTYEQYF. In DNA form, the CDR3 reads TGTGCCAGCAGCCTCAAGGATTACACCTACGAGCAGTACTTC.

The J gene is TRBJ2-7, the V gene TRBV2; D gene ambiguous. Between the trimmed V and J ends, which lost 0 bases and 5 bases, there was a span of 11 bases. The V gene's germline CDR1 is SNHLY and CDR2 FYNNEI. The CDR3 spans 14 residues. The CDR3, as DNA: TGTGCCAGCAGTGAAGCGCTTTACAGCCACGAGCAGTACTTC. Residues: CASSEALYSHEQYF. The complete variable domain, with remaining parts taken from reference TRBV2 and TRBJ2-7, reads EPEVTQTPSHQVTQMGQEVILRCVPISNHLYFYWYRQILGQKVEFLVSFYNNEISEKSEIFDDQFSVERPDGSNFTLKIRSTKLEDSAMYFCASSEALYSHEQYFGPGTRLTVT.

The rearrangement uses TRBV5-1 and TRBJ1-1; D might be TRBD1 (6 bases). CDR1 SGHRS and CDR2 YFSETQ come from the germline V gene. This CDR3 comprises 16 residues. V gave up 3 bases and J gave up 0 bases, with 15 bases separating them. CDR3 residues: CASSSRDINMNTEAFF. As DNA, the CDR3 is TGCGCCAGCAGCTCCCGGGACATCAACATGAACACTGAAGCTTTCTTT.

V and J are TRBV28 and TRBJ1-1; D ambiguous. CDR3 length: 14 residues. Germline assignment: CDR1 MDHEN and CDR2 SYDVKM. Deletions cut 7 bases from V and 2 bases from J, with 14 bases between. The CDR3 region has the DNA TGTGCCAGCACCCCGTACTCGATTAACACTGAAGCTTTCTTT. This gives the protein CASTPYSINTEAFF.

V usage is TRBV6-5 and J usage is TRBJ1-4, with D unclear. This CDR3 contains 13 residues. Between the trimmed V and J ends, which lost 5 bases and 8 bases, there was a span of 12 bases. Germline loops: CDR1 MNHEY, CDR2 SVGAGI. DNA of the CDR3: TGTGCCAGCAGTCGGTCGGGGAGAGAAAAACTGTTTTTT. This gives the protein CASSRSGREKLFF.

The chain uses TRBV30 and TRBJ2-5; TRBD1 agrees at 8 bases. V was clipped by 5 bases and J by 5 bases; unmatched bases: 4. The CDR3 has 12 residues. Germline V gives CDR1 GTSNPN, CDR2 SVGIG (reference sequence). CDR3 coding DNA: TGTGCCTGGGGACAGGGAGCGGAGACCCAGTACTTC. Protein: CAWGQGAETQYF. Using reference TRBV30 and TRBJ2-5 for the parts outside the CDR3, the full variable domain is SQTIHQWPATLVQPVGSPLSLECTVEGTSNPNLYWYRQAAGRGLQLLFYSVGIGQISSEVPQNLSASRPQDRQFILSSKKLLLSDSGFYLCAWGQGAETQYFGPGTRLLVL.